This T cell receptor (beta chain) was retrieved from a study of T cells in Graves' hyperthyroidism and ophthalmopathy. Germline values: CDR1 LNHDA, CDR2 SQIVND (reference sequence). The CDR3 has 14 amino acids. Trimming left V 5 bases short and J 4 bases short, with 13 bases between. Regarding the study as a whole: The model foresaw ophthalmopathy a median roughly 6.6 months prior to onset. Peripheral blood also featured most of the thyroid clonotypes expanded above 0.001.

Hyperthyroidism had been newly diagnosed in patients aged 18 to 65, and its duration was under 2 months. The TCR beta CDR3 regions underwent amplification using RNA transcripts as the source. Using the HTBI primer set, a first-round RT-PCR was run on the TCR CDR3. TCRdb reanalysed the multiplex PCR reads using MiXCR and keeps one entry per CDR3 protein. Seen here are just over 550,000 distinct CDR3 sequences, 40% to 55% observed once, and the top ten hold roughly 8.2%. A note on this clonotype: The antigen is unknown.

The chain couples TRBV19 to TRBJ2-3; D unclear. The source is a woman aged 18 to 35 with Graves' hyperthyroidism. Sequencing was done on a sample of peripheral blood or thyroid tissue (not recorded which). The CDR3 nucleotides are TGTGCCAGTAGTCTCCTGTTCGCCCCAGATACGCAGTATTTT. It specifies CASSLLFAPDTQYF.